This T cell receptor (beta chain) was captured by sequencing in a study of blood T cell repertoires in COVID-19. As for the study in general: The cDNA or gDNA used as material had been derived from T cells, B-cell-depleted T cells, or PBMCs.

The method was immunoSEQ multiplex PCR; TCRdb's version includes in-frame clones alone and lacks a portion of them. The data hold just over 300,000 clones, with more than 75% observed a single time. Trimming left V 10 bases short and J 5 bases short, with 18 bases between. Per germline, CDR1 WNHNN and CDR2 SYGVQD (reference sequence). CDR3 size: 13 residues. This rearrangement joins TRBV10-1 to TRBJ2-7; a weak D match, TRBD2 (5 bases). The sample comprised PBMCs or T cells enriched from blood (not recorded which). The TCR was taken from a man younger than 45 who had recovered from COVID-19. The CDR3 loop is CATSTGSRDEQYF. CDR3 in DNA: TGCGCCACCTCGACGGGCTCGCGGGACGAGCAGTACTTC.